The clone carrying this T cell receptor beta chain was detected a few times. The antigen remains unidentified. The source of the sample is a study of beta chain features in type 1 diabetes. Study conclusions and caveats: Short templates might get an advantage during PCR, and this would be equal in patients and controls. Compared to healthy donors, patients appeared to have naive, central memory and Treg TCRB repertoires that were more alike. Insertion counts at VDJ junctions were lower in type 1 diabetes patients, who also showed more deletions there. Cells that show high TCR expression could be over-represented by cDNA sequencing.

The germline V gene has CDR1 LNHDA and CDR2 SQIVND (reference sequence). This CDR3 region has 14 residues. Deletions cut 1 base from V and 0 bases from J, with 6 bases between. All of the isolated RNA was reverse transcribed, so expressed TCRB transcripts were sequenced. Assay: immunoSEQ multiplex PCR; the TCRdb copy retains only in-frame clones and omits some. The data contain around 430,000 clones, 25% to 35% of them singletons. The sample comprised naive CD4+ T cells from blood. The receptor's source is a man between 18 and 29 years old in good health. The rearrangement uses TRBV19 and TRBJ1-1; D uncertain. CDR3: CASSIGGLNTEAFF. Here the CDR3 DNA reads TGTGCCAGTAGTATAGGAGGTCTGAACACTGAAGCTTTCTTT.